This T cell receptor beta chain was sequenced for a study of T cells in Graves' hyperthyroidism and ophthalmopathy. The CDR3 sequence is 18 residues long. The V and J ends lost 3 bases and 8 bases respectively, with 23 bases between them. Germline V gene sequence: CDR1 LNHDA, CDR2 SQIVND (reference sequence). TCR beta CDR3 regions were amplified from RNA transcripts. A first-round RT-PCR of the TCR CDR3 used the HTBI primer set. TCRdb called the multiplex PCR reads again in MiXCR, with one record for every CDR3 protein. This repertoire shows a few hundred thousand distinct CDR3 sequences, about 15% found once; its top ten account for roughly 15%.

This TCR derives from a woman between 40 and 55 years old with Graves' hyperthyroidism that later progressed to Graves' ophthalmopathy. What was sequenced was blood. The J gene is TRBJ1-6, the V gene TRBV19, with D unresolved. CDR3 loop: CASSIWEKGLRDDSPLHF. In nucleotides, the CDR3 is TGTGCCAGTAGTATCTGGGAAAAAGGCCTTCGCGACGATTCACCCCTCCACTTT.